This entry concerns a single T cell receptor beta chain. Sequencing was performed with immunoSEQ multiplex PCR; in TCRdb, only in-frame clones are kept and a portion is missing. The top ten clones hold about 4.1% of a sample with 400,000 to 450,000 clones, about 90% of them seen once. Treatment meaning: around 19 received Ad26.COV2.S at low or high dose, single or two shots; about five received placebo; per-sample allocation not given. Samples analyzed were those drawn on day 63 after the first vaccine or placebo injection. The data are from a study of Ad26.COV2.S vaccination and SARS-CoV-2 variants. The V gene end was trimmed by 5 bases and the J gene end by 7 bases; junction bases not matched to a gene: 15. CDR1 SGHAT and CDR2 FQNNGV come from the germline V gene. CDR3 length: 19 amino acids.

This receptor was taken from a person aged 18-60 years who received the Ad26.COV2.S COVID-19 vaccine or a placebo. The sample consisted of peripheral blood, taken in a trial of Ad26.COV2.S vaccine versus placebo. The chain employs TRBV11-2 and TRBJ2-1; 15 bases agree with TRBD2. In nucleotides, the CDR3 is TGTGCCAGCAGCCCTCACCCGGGACTAGCGGGAGGAAGCCCAAATGAGCAGTTCTTC. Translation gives CASSPHPGLAGGSPNEQFF.